The 29 T cell receptor beta chains in this list originate from one sample, sequenced in a study of cytomegalovirus exposure and HLA in healthy donors. This PCR relied on a set of 60 Vbeta primers and 13 Jbeta primers. Assay: immunoSEQ multiplex PCR; the TCRdb copy retains only in-frame clones and omits some. The sample yields 150,000 to 200,000 clones, roughly three quarters seen once. What was sequenced was PBMCs. These receptors originate from a woman aged 50 to 60 in good health and CMV-seronegative.

The genes are TRBV7-2 and TRBJ1-5; TRBD1 matches at 7 bases. The germline gives CDR1 SGHTA, CDR2 FQGNSA. The CDR3 is made up of 15 amino acids. Losses at the gene ends were 4 bases for V and 4 bases for J; bases not matched to a gene: 7. CDR3 in amino acids: CASSSSRDRNQPQHF. CDR3 nucleotides: TGTGCCAGCAGCTCCAGCCGGGACAGAAATCAGCCCCAGCATTTT.

The chain has TRBV10-2 and TRBJ1-1; 7 nucleotides line up with TRBD1. V was pared by 7 bases and J by 0 bases, with 5 bases of the junction left unmatched. This CDR3 spans 14 amino acids. The germline CDR1 and CDR2 sequences are WSHSY and SAAADI. This chain's CDR3 is CASKATGLNTEAFF. The CDR3 coding sequence is TGCGCCAGCAAAGCGACAGGGCTGAACACTGAAGCTTTCTTT.

This clone has just one count. The chain carries TRBV28 and TRBJ1-6; weak D call: TRBD1 (6 bases). V dropped 8 bases and J dropped 6 bases, with 14 bases sitting between them. The V gene's germline CDR1 is MDHEN and CDR2 SYDVKM. This CDR3 spans 14 amino acids. The CDR3 region is CASRKGGRNSPLHF. CDR3 DNA: TGTGCCAGCCGTAAAGGGGGTCGTAATTCACCCCTCCACTTT. Full variable domain (outside the CDR3, taken from reference TRBV28 and TRBJ1-6): DVKVTQSSRYLVKRTGEKVFLECVQDMDHENMFWYRQDPGLGLRLIYFSYDVKMKEKGDIPEGYSVSREKKERFSLILESASTNQTSMYLCASRKGGRNSPLHFGNGTRLTVT.

The V call is TRBV19, the J call TRBJ1-1, with TRBD1 identical over 10 bases. CDR1 LNHDA and CDR2 SQIVND come from the germline V gene (reference sequence). Trimming at V came to 3 bases and at J to 11 bases, leaving 15 bases not matched to a gene. The CDR3 extends over 16 amino acids. Written as DNA, the CDR3 is TGTGCCAGTAGTATCAACTCTGGGGCGACAGGGGGCTCGGCTTTCTTT. It translates to CASSINSGATGGSAFF.

This chain links TRBV7-2 with TRBJ1-1; weak D call: TRBD1 (6 bases). Germline V gives CDR1 SGHTA, CDR2 FQGNSA. Trimming cost V 2 bases and J 0 bases, with 16 bases left between them. The CDR3 extends over 17 amino acids. The CDR3 sequence: CASSLTWTAILNTEAFF. The DNA of the CDR3 is TGTGCCAGCAGCTTAACATGGACAGCTATACTGAACACTGAAGCTTTCTTT.

The V and J genes are TRBV27 and TRBJ2-7, with 7 nucleotides matching TRBD2. The CDR3 runs 15 residues. Trimming removed 5 bases from V and 5 bases from J; junction bases left unmatched: 12. Germline loops: CDR1 MNHEY, CDR2 SMNVEV (reference sequence). CDR3 region: CASSPPGGLINEQYF. The CDR3 bases are TGTGCCAGCAGTCCCCCCGGGGGGTTAATCAACGAGCAGTACTTC.

The chain joins TRBV18 to TRBJ2-7; D may be TRBD2 (6 bases). V was pared by 3 bases and J by 6 bases, with 9 bases between. The CDR3 is made up of 12 amino acids. Per the germline V gene, CDR1 is KGHSH and CDR2 is LQKENI. CDR3 residues: CASSPGLFEQYF. In DNA, the CDR3 is TGTGCCAGCTCACCTGGACTATTCGAGCAGTACTTC.

This chain links TRBV28 with TRBJ1-5; D unclear. Germline V gene lookup returns CDR1 MDHEN and CDR2 SYDVKM. CDR3 length equals 14 residues. The V end was cut by 7 bases, the J end by 7 bases, with 17 bases between. CDR3 sequence (DNA): TGTGCCAGCACCTTGTCCGGGTCCAAGCAGCCCCAGCATTTT. Protein: CASTLSGSKQPQHF.

V usage is TRBV29-1 and J usage is TRBJ1-1, with TRBD1 identical over 10 bases. CDR1 SQVTM and CDR2 ANQGSEA come from the germline V gene. V dropped 5 bases and J dropped 2; count of bases not matched to a gene: 2. This CDR3 contains 13 residues. The CDR3 loop reads CSVWDRGNTEAFF. CDR3 sequence (DNA): TGCAGCGTTTGGGACAGGGGAAACACTGAAGCTTTCTTT.

The CDR3 sequence is CASSPDRGTVETQYF. The CDR3 bases are TGTGCCAGCAGCCCCGACCGAGGGACTGTCGAGACCCAGTACTTC. This sequence joins TRBV6-5 and TRBJ2-5, with a possible D match to TRBD2 (6 bases). V was clipped by 6 bases and J by 5 bases, with 19 bases between them. Germline loops: CDR1 MNHEY, CDR2 SVGAGI. The CDR3 consists of 15 residues.

This chain joins TRBV9 and TRBJ2-7; 9 bases line up with TRBD2. Germline loops: CDR1 SGDLS, CDR2 YYNGEE. The CDR3 spans 14 residues. J gave up 5 bases and V 5 bases, and 8 bases lay outside the gene matches. The CDR3 is CASSEGGGADEQYF. The CDR3 DNA reads as TGTGCCAGCAGTGAAGGCGGGGGGGCAGACGAGCAGTACTTC.

This chain uses TRBV6-5 with TRBJ2-1; maybe TRBD2 (5 bases). V was cut by 6 bases and J by 7 bases, with 13 bases left in between. This CDR3 region has 13 residues. Germline CDR1 is MNHEY and CDR2 is SVGAGI. CDR3 sequence: CASREGDWNEQFF. CDR3 sequence (DNA): TGTGCCAGCAGAGAGGGTGACTGGAATGAGCAGTTCTTC.

The chain uses TRBV21-1 and TRBJ2-7; the table calls TRBD2, which could not be checked here. TRBV21-1 constitutes a pseudogene. The CDR3 runs 11 residues. As DNA, the CDR3 is TGTGCCAGCAGCCGCGACTACGAGCAGTACTTC. It is translated as CASSRDYEQYF.

The chain couples TRBV5-1 to TRBJ1-2; the D gene is possibly TRBD1 (5 bases). Germline CDR1 SGHRS, CDR2 YFSETQ. The CDR3 runs 14 residues. The V gene lost 2 bases and the J gene lost 8 bases, with 16 bases spanning the gap. This CDR3 is CASSFDSLTEGYTF. The CDR3 region has the DNA TGCGCCAGCAGCTTTGACAGCCTTACTGAGGGCTACACCTTC.

The chain joins TRBV5-1 to TRBJ2-1; TRBD2 might be the D (5 bases). The CDR3 covers 11 residues. V lost 5 bases and J lost 7, with 7 bases in between. Germline CDR1 SGHRS, CDR2 YFSETQ. Written as DNA, the CDR3 is TGCGCCAGCAGGAGGGATAATGAGCAGTTCTTC. Protein: CASRRDNEQFF.

This clone was seen a few times. The V call is TRBV27, the J call TRBJ2-5, with D perhaps matching TRBD1 (5 bases). Germline CDR1 and CDR2: MNHEY and SMNVEV (reference sequence). Trimming shortened V by 6 bases and J by 2 bases, and 13 bases separated the two germline ends. This CDR3 contains 14 residues. The CDR3 sequence is CASRHNRFQETQYF. CDR3 sequence (DNA): TGTGCCAGCAGACATAACAGGTTTCAAGAGACCCAGTACTTC.

This chain connects TRBV7-2 to TRBJ1-1; 7 bases map to TRBD1. Germline V gives CDR1 SGHTA, CDR2 FQGNSA. This CDR3 comprises 15 residues. Trimming at V came to 4 bases and at J to 5 bases, leaving 10 bases not matched to a gene. DNA of the CDR3: TGTGCCAGCAGCTCCGGAACCAGGGGGTATACTGAAGCTTTCTTT. Translated, it gives CASSSGTRGYTEAFF.

This chain links TRBV28 with TRBJ1-5, with 10 bases identical to TRBD1. Germline V lookup: CDR1 MDHEN, CDR2 SYDVKM. This CDR3 spans 16 amino acids. V lost 1 base, J lost 1 base, and 1 base stayed unmatched. The CDR3 DNA reads TGTGCCAGCAGTTTATTGGACAGGGGGAGCAATCAGCCCCAGCATTTT. This translates into CASSLLDRGSNQPQHF.

The genes are TRBV6-1 and TRBJ1-1, with D perhaps TRBD1 (6 bases). The CDR3 contains 15 residues. V lost 6 bases to trimming and J lost 0 bases, with 14 bases between them. Per the germline V gene, CDR1 is MNHNS and CDR2 is SASEGT. CDR3 residues: CASRGGGGLNTEAFF. The CDR3 DNA is TGTGCCAGCAGAGGGGGAGGGGGATTGAACACTGAAGCTTTCTTT.

The rearrangement uses TRBV7-2 and TRBJ1-5; maybe TRBD1 (5 bases). The CDR3 loop spans 14 amino acids. The V gene's germline CDR1 is SGHTA and CDR2 FQGNSA. V shed 1 base and J shed 7 bases, with 11 bases lying between them. Here the CDR3 reads CASSLEGAWQPQHF. The DNA for the CDR3 is TGTGCCAGCAGCTTAGAAGGGGCGTGGCAGCCCCAGCATTTT.

The rearrangement uses TRBV7-2 and TRBJ1-1; D remains ambiguous. The germline V gene has CDR1 SGHTA and CDR2 FQGNSA. This CDR3 is 11 amino acids long. V was trimmed by 5 bases and J by 10 bases, leaving 11 bases between them. CDR3 amino acids: CASSRGLGAFF. CDR3 bases: TGTGCCAGCAGCCGCGGCCTGGGAGCTTTCTTT. The entire variable domain, with the rest obtained from reference TRBV7-2 and TRBJ1-1, is as follows: GAGVSQSPSNKVTEKGKDVELRCDPISGHTALYWYRQSLGQGLEFLIYFQGNSAPDKSGLPSDRFSAERTGGSVSTLTIQRTQQEDSAVYLCASSRGLGAFFGQGTRLTVV.

This clone has more than one count but fewer than ten. V is TRBV27 and J is TRBJ2-3; maybe TRBD2 (6 bases). This CDR3 is built from 15 residues. The germline CDR1 and CDR2 sequences are MNHEY and SMNVEV (reference sequence). Between the trimmed V and J ends, which lost 6 bases and 10 bases, there was a span of 23 bases. In DNA form, the CDR3 reads TGTGCCAGCAGCTACGTGGAGGGGCTACGTACAGCGCAGTATTTT. This codes for CASSYVEGLRTAQYF.

The chain uses TRBV5-1 and TRBJ2-7; a possible D gene is TRBD1 (5 bases). The length of the CDR3 is 18 residues. The V gene's germline CDR1 is SGHRS and CDR2 YFSETQ. Trimming shortened V by 3 bases and J by 0 bases, and 22 bases separated the two germline ends. In DNA form, the CDR3 reads TGCGCCAGCAGCTCGCCAGGTGGGGCAGGGATGGCCTCCTACGAGCAGTACTTC. Protein: CASSSPGGAGMASYEQYF.

The rearrangement links TRBV28 to TRBJ1-1; D is possibly TRBD1 (6 bases). Trimming pared 3 bases from V and 6 bases from J, leaving 17 bases between. The CDR3 covers 15 residues. CDR1 is MDHEN and CDR2 is SYDVKM in the germline V gene. In DNA form, the CDR3 reads TGTGCCAGCAGTTTGTTTACAGGGCGGTCTGCTGAAGCTTTCTTT. Its translation is CASSLFTGRSAEAFF.

V is TRBV29-1 and J is TRBJ2-3, with TRBD2 identical over 10 bases. Per germline, CDR1 SQVTM and CDR2 ANQGSEA. The trim removed 6 bases at V and 0 bases at J, leaving 9 bases unmatched. CDR3 length: 16 residues. CDR3 coding DNA: TGCAGCGTCGAGGTCTCGACTAGCGGGAGCACAGATACGCAGTATTTT. Translating it yields CSVEVSTSGSTDTQYF.

The J gene is TRBJ2-2, the V gene TRBV7-7; 7 bases map to TRBD2. The CDR3 totals 14 residues. Losses at the gene ends were 5 bases for V and 7 bases for J; bases not matched to a gene: 7. In germline, CDR1 is SSHAT, CDR2 FNYEAQ (reference sequence). In DNA, the CDR3 is TGTGCCAGCAGCCCCAGCACGGGAGGCGGGGAGCTGTTTTTT. Its protein product is CASSPSTGGGELFF. Using reference TRBV7-7 and TRBJ2-2 for the parts outside the CDR3, the full variable domain is GAGVSQSPRYKVTKRGQDVTLRCDPISSHATLYWYQQALGQGPEFLTYFNYEAQPDKSGLPSDRFSAERPEGSISTLTIQRTEQRDSAMYRCASSPSTGGGELFFGEGSRLTVL.

V usage is TRBV28 and J usage is TRBJ2-4; D is uncertain. Germline V CDR1 and CDR2: MDHEN, SYDVKM. This CDR3 is built from 14 residues. Trimming took off 8 bases at V and 0 bases at J, with 11 bases between the two ends. The CDR3 is CASSSYLAKNIQYF. For the CDR3, the DNA is TGTGCCAGCTCGTCCTACTTAGCCAAAAACATTCAGTACTTC.

The rearrangement joins TRBV7-9 to TRBJ2-5; 11 nucleotides line up with TRBD2. After removal of 3 bases from V and 2 bases from J, the junction contained 5 bases not matched to a gene. The CDR3 sequence is 16 residues long. Germline CDR1 SEHNR, CDR2 FQNEAQ (reference sequence). In nucleotides, the CDR3 is TGTGCCAGCAGCTTGGGTAGCGGGGGGGATCAAGAGACCCAGTACTTC. As protein: CASSLGSGGDQETQYF.

The chain joins TRBV28 to TRBJ1-5, with D unclear. CDR3 size: 14 residues. V was clipped by 1 base and J by 7 bases, with 11 bases between them. From germline, CDR1 is MDHEN and CDR2 SYDVKM. This CDR3 is CASSLSGNRQPQHF. The CDR3 DNA is TGTGCCAGCAGTTTATCGGGAAATAGACAGCCCCAGCATTTT.